This T cell receptor beta chain came from a study of beta chain features in type 1 diabetes. Study details: Age and gender were similar between patients and healthy donors, as were cell yields.

The germline gives CDR1 SQVTM, CDR2 ANQGSEA. The CDR3 runs 13 residues. The study reverse transcribed the entire isolated RNA, so it sequenced expressed TCRB transcripts. Several million reads on average were seen across naive, central memory and regulatory T cell samples. Sequenced by immunoSEQ multiplex PCR; TCRdb stores in-frame clones only, minus some. Among some 300,000 clones listed, about 8% were seen once. The origin of this receptor is a woman aged 18-29 years in good health. The chain has TRBV29-1 and TRBJ2-5; the D call may be TRBD1 or TRBD2 (7 bases each). The better agreement between TRBJ2-7 and the DNA end casts doubt on the J call. Sequencing was carried out using central memory CD4+ T cells from blood. Written as DNA, the CDR3 is TGCAGCGTAGAGACAGGGAGGGTGGACGAGCAGTACTTC. Amino acids: CSVETGRVDEQYF.